Here is one TCR beta chain with its context. The CDR3 sequence is 15 residues long. Germline values: CDR1 MNHNS, CDR2 SASEGT. V was clipped by 1 base and J by 2 bases, with 6 bases between them. The entry originates in a study of OX40 agonist ivuxolimab in advanced cancers. Study-wide background: At doses from 0.01 to 10 mg/kg, patients were given intravenous ivuxolimab every 2 weeks.

Profiled with immunoSEQ multiplex PCR; TCRdb holds only in-frame clones, not every one. Of roughly 54,000 clones detected, around 89% appear once; the ten largest clones hold about 1.4%. The sample in question was CD4+ or CD8+ T cells sorted from blood, obtained in a trial of the OX40 agonist ivuxolimab. The V and J genes are TRBV6-1 and TRBJ1-6; D is unresolved. The receptor was isolated from an adult with an advanced solid tumor such as melanoma, head and neck, liver or kidney cancer. In DNA form, the CDR3 reads TGTGCCAGCAGTGAAGGACAACCCTATAATTCACCCCTCCACTTT. Protein sequence: CASSEGQPYNSPLHF.